The clone carrying this T cell receptor (beta chain) has only a few counts. Its antigen is not identified. Looked up from germline, CDR1 is LNHDA and CDR2 is SQIVND (reference sequence). After removal of 7 bases from V and 0 bases from J, the junction contained 5 bases not matched to a gene. This CDR3 spans 14 amino acids. TCRdb reprocessed the PCR reads using MiXCR. The sample contains 20,000 to 25,000 clones, more than 20% of which appear only once. The sample comes from a study of metastatic and nonmetastatic thyroid tumors. Study summary: Where malignant and benign thyroid patients were concerned, repertoires were compared across blood and tumor or nodule tissue.

No treatment had been given to any patient before thyroid surgery. Study findings and constraints: Significantly greater TCR beta diversity was reportedly found in malignant thyroid tumors than in benign nodules (in blood and tumor).

The sequenced sample consisted of tumor tissue. The receptor comes from a female donor with papillary thyroid cancer or a benign thyroid nodule (not recorded which). Some clones in this sample may be carry-over from other donors' samples. The chain couples TRBV19 to TRBJ1-2, with 7 bases aligning to TRBD1. The CDR3 DNA follows: TGTGCCAGTATTGGGACAGAACCTAACTATGGCTACACCTTC. Protein product: CASIGTEPNYGYTF.